These 9 T cell receptor beta chains were all obtained from the same sample, sequenced in a study of T cell repertoires in cytomegalovirus infection. The antigens of these receptors remain unknown. MiXCR was run by TCRdb on the reads, yielding one entry per CDR3 protein. This sample has some 940,000 distinct CDR3 sequences; around 31% occur once, and the top ten carry about an eighth. The sample in question was cultured CD8+ T cells from PBMCs, obtained from culture after CMV antigen stimulation. The receptors were sampled from a human donor in good health (CMV status not recorded). Some clones in this sample may be carry-over from other donors' samples.

The J gene is TRBJ2-7, the V gene TRBV2, with D possibly matching TRBD1 (6 bases). The CDR3 has 15 residues. CDR1 is SNHLY and CDR2 is FYNNEI in the germline V gene. V was cut by 10 bases and J by 3 bases, with 22 bases left in between. The CDR3 reads CAMRRPRGYYYEQYF. CDR3 coding DNA: TGTGCCATGCGGCGCCCCAGGGGCTACTACTACGAGCAGTACTTC.

V and J are TRBV29-1 and TRBJ1-2, with D possibly TRBD1 on 5 matching bases. Germline V gene data show CDR1 as SQVTM and CDR2 as ANQGSEA. There are 16 residues in the CDR3. The V end lost 0 bases, the J end lost 5 bases, and 19 bases lay between the germline ends. This CDR3 reads CSVEEGREGIGYGYTF. DNA for the CDR3: TGCAGCGTTGAAGAGGGGCGAGAGGGAATTGGGTATGGCTACACCTTC.

In this sample, this clonotype turned up a few times. The V and J genes are TRBV5-6 and TRBJ2-3; no reliable D call. CDR3 length equals 15 residues. Germline V gene lookup returns CDR1 SGHDT and CDR2 YYEEEE. V was cut by 0 bases and J by 0 bases, with 8 bases left in between. The CDR3, as DNA: TGTGCCAGCAGCTTGGAAAAGGCTAGCACAGATACGCAGTATTTT. Its translation is CASSLEKASTDTQYF.

This clonotype was seen a few times. The chain employs TRBV7-9 and TRBJ2-7, with D perhaps TRBD1 (6 bases). The germline V and J ends were trimmed by 5 bases and 5 bases, with 10 bases remaining between them. CDR3 size: 12 residues. CDR1 and CDR2 from the germline V gene are SEHNR and FQNEAQ (reference sequence). This chain's CDR3 is CASSPDRNEQYV. Written as DNA, the CDR3 is TGTGCCAGCAGCCCAGACAGGAACGAGCAGTACGTC.

As regards this clonotype: The missing conserved phenylalanine or tryptophan at the end of this CDR3 makes a read error likely. The chain uses TRBV6-5 and TRBJ1-5, with D unresolved. Germline CDR1 reads MNHEY; CDR2 reads SVGAGI. This CDR3 has 10 residues. The germline V and J ends were trimmed by 8 bases and 5 bases, with 4 bases remaining between them. The chain's CDR3 is CASGDQPQHS. DNA of the CDR3: TGTGCCAGCGGAGATCAGCCCCAGCATTCT.

This clonotype was seen only a few times. The chain carries TRBV19 and TRBJ2-1; a weak D match, TRBD2 (5 bases). This CDR3 has 13 amino acids. Germline CDR1 and CDR2: LNHDA and SQIVND (reference sequence). The V end was cut by 1 base, the J end by 4 bases, with 5 bases between. CDR3 nucleotide sequence: TGTGCCAGTAGTATAGCGGGATACAATGAGCAGTTCTTC. Its translation is CASSIAGYNEQFF.

The chain carries TRBV3-1 and TRBJ2-5; possibly TRBD2 for D (5 bases). The CDR3 contains 16 residues. The germline V and J ends were trimmed by 5 bases and 4 bases, with 20 bases remaining between them. Germline values: CDR1 LGHDT, CDR2 YNNKEL (reference sequence). CDR3 in DNA: TGTGCCAGCAGCTACCCGCGCCGGGATTCAGGAGAGACCCAGTACTTC. This translates into CASSYPRRDSGETQYF.

Remarks on this clonotype: This may be a read error: a much more frequent sequence differs by one nucleotide. This rearrangement joins TRBV7-6 to TRBJ1-4, with D tentatively TRBD1 (6 bases). Per germline, CDR1 SGHVS and CDR2 FNYEAQ. This CDR3 is built from 18 residues. The CDR3 sequence: CASNLFSGVRGGNEKLFF. The CDR3, as DNA: TGTGCCAGCAACTTATTTTCAGGGGTCCGTGGTGGAAATGAAAAACTGTTTTTT.

The J gene is TRBJ1-4, the V gene TRBV5-1, with D possibly TRBD1 on 5 matching bases. CDR3 length: 14 amino acids. Trimming cost V 5 bases and J 0 bases, with 8 bases left between them. Germline-derived CDR1 and CDR2 are SGHRS and YFSETQ. The CDR3 loop is CASSRGTTNEKLFF. CDR3 DNA sequence: TGCGCCAGCAGTCGGGGGACAACTAATGAAAAACTGTTTTTT. Supplemented by reference TRBV5-1 and TRBJ1-4, the full variable domain reads KAGVTQTPRYLIKTRGQQVTLSCSPISGHRSVSWYQQTPGQGLQFLFEYFSETQRNKGNFPGRFSGRQFSNSRSEMNVSTLELGDSALYLCASSRGTTNEKLFFGSGTQLSVL.